One and the same sample provided the 10 T cell receptor beta chains below, sequenced in a study of identical twins. TCRdb called the 5' RACE reads again in MiXCR, with one record for every CDR3 protein. Of about 900,000 distinct CDR3 sequences listed, approximately 13% are singletons. The same sample was also studied in work on yellow fever vaccine responses in identical twins.

The sample comprised PBMCs. Receptors originate from a young woman in good health.

This clonotype has a count of ten or more. The rearrangement joins TRBV5-1 to TRBJ2-1, with D possibly being TRBD1 (6 bases). The CDR3 spans 15 residues. V lost 3 bases and J lost 10, with 20 bases in between. The V gene's germline CDR1 is SGHRS and CDR2 YFSETQ. CDR3 amino acids: CASSWEPGQTDEQFF. CDR3 nucleotide sequence: TGCGCCAGCAGCTGGGAGCCGGGACAAACAGACGAGCAGTTCTTC.

The genes are TRBV10-2 and TRBJ2-1; D unresolved. Per germline, CDR1 WSHSY and CDR2 SAAADI. This CDR3 comprises 16 residues. The ends were cut back, 3 bases at V and 7 bases at J, with 19 bases in the middle. CDR3 protein: CASSDSLAVSRNEQFF. DNA of the CDR3: TGCGCCAGCAGTGATTCCCTCGCCGTATCTCGAAATGAGCAGTTCTTC.

V gene TRBV4-1 combines with J gene TRBJ2-7, with 7 bases fitting TRBD1. V shed 1 base and J 4 bases; nucleotides not matched to a gene: 4. Germline CDR1 is MGHRA and CDR2 is YSYEKL. The CDR3 sequence is 14 residues long. CDR3 sequence: CASSQVMTGYEQYV. CDR3 coding DNA: TGCGCCAGCAGCCAAGTTATGACAGGGTACGAGCAGTACGTC.

This chain links TRBV6-5 with TRBJ2-2, with D perhaps matching TRBD1 (6 bases). The CDR3 consists of 14 residues. Germline V gives CDR1 MNHEY, CDR2 SVGAGI. Trimming took 2 bases from V and 7 from J, leaving 11 bases between them. This CDR3 is CASSYPDSGGELFF. DNA of the CDR3: TGTGCCAGCAGTTACCCGGACAGCGGCGGGGAGCTGTTTTTT.

This chain connects TRBV5-1 to TRBJ2-7; TRBD2 aligns across 14 bases. The V segment lost 4 bases and the J segment 3 bases; nucleotides outside the gene matches: 9. Germline values: CDR1 SGHRS, CDR2 YFSETQ. The CDR3 has 17 amino acids. CDR3 sequence: CASSPGLAGAYLYEQYF. The CDR3 bases are TGCGCCAGCAGCCCGGGACTAGCGGGAGCCTACCTCTACGAGCAGTACTTC.

In its sample, this clonotype was seen a few times. This sequence joins TRBV4-1 and TRBJ2-3, with D maybe TRBD1 (6 bases). Germline lookup yields CDR1 MGHRA and CDR2 YSYEKL. This CDR3 has 16 amino acids. With 3 bases removed from V and 2 bases from J, the gap between germline ends came to 15 bases. The CDR3 sequence: CASSHAWQGNTDTQYF. As DNA, the CDR3 is TGCGCCAGCAGCCATGCTTGGCAGGGGAACACAGATACGCAGTATTTT.

There are many counts of this clonotype. The gene calls are TRBV6-4 and TRBJ2-2; D uncertain. Per the germline V gene, CDR1 is MRHNA and CDR2 is SNTAGT. The CDR3 extends over 14 amino acids. Deletions cut 4 bases from V and 3 bases from J, with 9 bases between. Here the CDR3 reads CASSGAIDTGELFF. The CDR3 DNA is TGTGCCAGCAGTGGGGCTATTGACACCGGGGAGCTGTTTTTT.

The J gene is TRBJ2-3, the V gene TRBV11-3; D is unclear. V lost 7 bases to trimming and J lost 2 bases, with 13 bases between them. The CDR3 runs 14 residues. Germline CDR1 and CDR2: SGHNT and YENEEA. As DNA, the CDR3 is TGTGCCAGCAAAATCCAGGTTTCCACAGATACGCAGTATTTT. Translation gives CASKIQVSTDTQYF.

This clonotype was picked up many times. The V call is TRBV12-3 or TRBV12-4, the J call TRBJ1-1, with TRBD1 identical over 9 bases. The CDR3 covers 15 residues. Trimming at V came to 5 bases and at J to 0 bases, leaving 4 bases not matched to a gene. This CDR3 reads CASSAYRGLNTEAFF. The DNA of the CDR3 is TGTGCCAGCAGTGCCTACAGGGGGCTGAACACTGAAGCTTTCTTT.

The J gene is TRBJ1-5, the V gene TRBV27; TRBD1 might be the D (6 bases). The CDR3 length is 17 residues. V was pared by 5 bases and J by 0 bases, with 17 bases between. Germline-derived CDR1 and CDR2 are MNHEY and SMNVEV (reference sequence). The CDR3 protein is CASSQGFGLYSNQPQHF. CDR3 bases: TGTGCCAGCAGTCAGGGGTTCGGATTATATAGCAATCAGCCCCAGCATTTT.